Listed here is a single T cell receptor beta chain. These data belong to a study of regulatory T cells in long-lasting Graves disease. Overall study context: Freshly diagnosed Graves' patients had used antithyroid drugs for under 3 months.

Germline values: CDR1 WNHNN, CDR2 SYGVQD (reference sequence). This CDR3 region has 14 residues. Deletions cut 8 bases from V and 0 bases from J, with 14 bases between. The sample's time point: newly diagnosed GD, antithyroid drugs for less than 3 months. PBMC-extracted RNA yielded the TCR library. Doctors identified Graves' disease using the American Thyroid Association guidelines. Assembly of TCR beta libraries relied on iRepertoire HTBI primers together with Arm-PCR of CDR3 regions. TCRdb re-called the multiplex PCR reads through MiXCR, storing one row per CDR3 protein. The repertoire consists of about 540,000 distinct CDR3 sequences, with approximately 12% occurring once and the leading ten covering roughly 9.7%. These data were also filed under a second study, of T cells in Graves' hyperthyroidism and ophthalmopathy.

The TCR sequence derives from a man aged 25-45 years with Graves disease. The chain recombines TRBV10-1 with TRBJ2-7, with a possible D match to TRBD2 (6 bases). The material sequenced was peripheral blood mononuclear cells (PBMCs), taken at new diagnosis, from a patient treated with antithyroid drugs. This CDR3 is CASGGLRGSYEQYF. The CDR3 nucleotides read TGCGCCAGCGGGGGACTCCGGGGCTCCTACGAGCAGTACTTC.